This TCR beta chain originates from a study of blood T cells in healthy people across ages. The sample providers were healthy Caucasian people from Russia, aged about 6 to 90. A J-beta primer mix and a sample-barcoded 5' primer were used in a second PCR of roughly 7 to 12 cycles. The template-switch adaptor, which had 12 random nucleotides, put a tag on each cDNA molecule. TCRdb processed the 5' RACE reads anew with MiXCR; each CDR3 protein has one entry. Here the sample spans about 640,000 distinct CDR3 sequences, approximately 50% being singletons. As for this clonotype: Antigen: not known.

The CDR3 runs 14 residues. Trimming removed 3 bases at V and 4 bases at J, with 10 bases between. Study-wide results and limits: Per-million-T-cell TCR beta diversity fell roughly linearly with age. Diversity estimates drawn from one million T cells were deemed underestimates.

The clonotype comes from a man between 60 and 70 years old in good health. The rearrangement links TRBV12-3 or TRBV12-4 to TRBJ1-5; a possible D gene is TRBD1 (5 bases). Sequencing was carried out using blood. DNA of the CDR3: TGTGCCAGCAGTTTCCTTGGGGCAAATCAGCCCCAGCATTTT. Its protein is CASSFLGANQPQHF.